This note documents a single T cell receptor beta chain sequence. Its antigen remains undetermined. Base-call qualities are not available, and no considerably larger clone is one nucleotide away. The germline ends are 12 bases apart after V is trimmed by 0 bases and J by 2 bases. From the cysteine through the phenylalanine, the CDR3 covers 15 amino acids. The DNA shown is the 45-base CDR3, in frame from base 1. CDR1 and CDR2 are drawn from the germline V gene: SGDLS, YYNGEE. Donors formed part of the validation cohort, which comprised over a hundred subjects and was distinct from the first cohort of 666 subjects. This entry is derived from a study of cytomegalovirus exposure and HLA in healthy donors (dated by TCRdb to the late 2010s). Looking at the study overall: According to a later analysis, the 120 or so validation repertoires were produced on the same platform as the 700 or so repertoires of the first cohort. The study was designed to test whether signatures of past pathogen exposure could be identified by cataloging public T cell receptors. Besides the first cohort of 550 to 750 subjects, a separate validation cohort made up of roughly 120 different subjects was used. The study combined high-throughput TCR immunosequencing, statistical association of individual TCRs with disease status, and machine learning to predict cytomegalovirus infection status.

Library creation used the immunoSEQ multiplex PCR assay. The original pipeline was this. A statistical classification framework was built to diagnose cytomegalovirus status from the catalog of TCR beta chain sequences. TCRdb mirrors the immuneACCESS table, restricted to in-frame sequences. Some clones are absent from its copies; in checked studies, under half trace to an unresolved V gene, and the reason for the others is unknown. V and J calls and clone size are copied from that table; D and trimming were computed from the DNA. This sample gives some 290,000 clones in total; roughly 87% of them show up just once. The ten largest make up around 0.96% of the sample. Study-level results and caveats: The authors suggested that the approach could potentially be extended to other disease states and immunological phenotypes. A few of the identified cytomegalovirus-associated TCR beta chains were confirmed in vitro to be specific for cytomegalovirus antigens. Across donors, most TCR sequences were observed very rarely, whereas some public TCRs were present in many individuals. The classifier was reported to diagnose cytomegalovirus status with high specificity and sensitivity in both the original and validation cohorts. A later analysis found that TCRs clustered in the first cohort also tended to co-occur in the 100 to 150 validation repertoires, with 90% to 95% of cluster scores above 0. A total of some 180 TCR beta chains were listed by the study as associated with cytomegalovirus. The validation cohort had no HLA typing available for a later analysis, so co-occurrence within that cohort was assessed over all 130 or so repertoires.

The rearranged chain carries TRBV9 and TRBJ2-7, with the D gene call left open. The receptor was isolated from a man aged 30 to 45 in good health and CMV-seronegative. Sequenced sample: PBMCs. The base sequence is TGTGCCAGCAGCGTAGAACCGTTTACAACCTACGAGCAGTACTTC. The translation is CASSVEPFTTYEQYF.